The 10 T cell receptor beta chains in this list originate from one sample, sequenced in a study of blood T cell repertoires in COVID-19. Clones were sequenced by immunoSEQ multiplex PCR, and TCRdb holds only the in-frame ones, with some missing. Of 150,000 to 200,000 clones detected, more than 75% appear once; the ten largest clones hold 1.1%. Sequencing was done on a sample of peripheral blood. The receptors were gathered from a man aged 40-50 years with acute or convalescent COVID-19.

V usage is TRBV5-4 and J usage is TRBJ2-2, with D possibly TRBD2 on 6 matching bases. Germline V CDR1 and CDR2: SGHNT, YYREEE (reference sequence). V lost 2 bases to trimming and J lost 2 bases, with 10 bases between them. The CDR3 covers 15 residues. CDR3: CASSFAGRNTGELFF. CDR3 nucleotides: TGTGCCAGCAGCTTCGCGGGACGAAACACCGGGGAGCTGTTTTTT.

CDR3 bases: TGCGCCAGTCGGGACAGTAAGCGGTCGTCTAATGAAAAACTGTTTTTT. Amino acid sequence: CASRDSKRSSNEKLFF. The chain links TRBV5-1 to TRBJ1-4; TRBD1 matches 7 bases. The CDR3 has 16 residues. V gave up 8 bases and J gave up 3 bases; unmatched junction bases: 13. The germline CDR1 and CDR2 sequences are SGHRS and YFSETQ.

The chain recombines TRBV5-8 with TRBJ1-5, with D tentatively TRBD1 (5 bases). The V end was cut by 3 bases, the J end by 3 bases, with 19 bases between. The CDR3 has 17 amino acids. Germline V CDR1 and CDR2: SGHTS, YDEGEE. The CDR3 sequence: CASSSSFGFRDNQPQHF. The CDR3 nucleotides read TGTGCCAGCAGCTCCTCTTTTGGGTTCAGGGACAATCAGCCCCAGCATTTT.

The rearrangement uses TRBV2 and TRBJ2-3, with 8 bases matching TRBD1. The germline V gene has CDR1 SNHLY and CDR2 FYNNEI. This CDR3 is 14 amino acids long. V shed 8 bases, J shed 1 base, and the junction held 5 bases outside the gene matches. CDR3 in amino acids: CASFPGQGTDTQYF. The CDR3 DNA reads TGTGCCAGCTTTCCGGGACAGGGCACAGATACGCAGTATTTT.

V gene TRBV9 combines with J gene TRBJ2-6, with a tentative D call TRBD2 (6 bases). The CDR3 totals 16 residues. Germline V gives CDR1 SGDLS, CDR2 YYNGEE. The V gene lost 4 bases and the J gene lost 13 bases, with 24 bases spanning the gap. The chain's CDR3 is CASSRSSVRDSQVLTF. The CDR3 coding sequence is TGTGCCAGCAGCCGTAGTTCGGTGAGGGACTCCCAAGTCCTGACTTTC.

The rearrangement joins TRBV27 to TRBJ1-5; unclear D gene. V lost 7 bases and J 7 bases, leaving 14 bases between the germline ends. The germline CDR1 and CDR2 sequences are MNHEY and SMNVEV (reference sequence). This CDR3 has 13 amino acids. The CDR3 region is CASTLRIGQPQHF. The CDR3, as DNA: TGTGCCAGCACCCTCAGGATTGGACAGCCCCAGCATTTT.

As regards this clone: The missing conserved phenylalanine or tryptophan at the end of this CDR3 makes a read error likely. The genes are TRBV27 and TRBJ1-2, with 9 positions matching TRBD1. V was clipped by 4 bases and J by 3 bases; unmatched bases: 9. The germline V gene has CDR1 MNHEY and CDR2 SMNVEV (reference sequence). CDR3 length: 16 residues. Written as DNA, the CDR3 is TGTGCCAGCAGTTCCTATGCGGGACAGGGCCACTATGGCTACACCCTC. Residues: CASSSYAGQGHYGYTL.

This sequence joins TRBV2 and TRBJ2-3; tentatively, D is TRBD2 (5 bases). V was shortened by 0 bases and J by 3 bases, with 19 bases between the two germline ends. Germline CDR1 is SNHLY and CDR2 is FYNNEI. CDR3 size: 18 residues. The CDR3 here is CASSEALGGGATTDTQYF. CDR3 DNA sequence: TGTGCCAGCAGTGAAGCGCTTGGCGGAGGAGCTACAACAGATACGCAGTATTTT.

CDR3 amino acids: CASSLGTGEDQPQHF. CDR3 nucleotide sequence: TGTGCCAGCAGCTTAGGGACAGGGGAAGATCAGCCCCAGCATTTT. This chain uses TRBV11-2 with TRBJ1-5, with TRBD1 matching 9 bases. Losses at the gene ends were 1 base for V and 5 bases for J; bases not matched to a gene: 3. CDR1 SGHAT and CDR2 FQNNGV come from the germline V gene. The CDR3 covers 15 residues.

The chain's CDR3 is CASSVDRGLVGYTF. In DNA, the CDR3 is TGTGCCAGCAGCGTGGACAGGGGGCTAGTAGGCTACACCTTC. The chain links TRBV7-2 to TRBJ1-2; 11 bases match TRBD1. V lost 5 bases and J lost 8; bases outside the gene matches: 7. Looked up from germline, CDR1 is SGHTA and CDR2 is FQGNSA. The CDR3 is 14 amino acids.